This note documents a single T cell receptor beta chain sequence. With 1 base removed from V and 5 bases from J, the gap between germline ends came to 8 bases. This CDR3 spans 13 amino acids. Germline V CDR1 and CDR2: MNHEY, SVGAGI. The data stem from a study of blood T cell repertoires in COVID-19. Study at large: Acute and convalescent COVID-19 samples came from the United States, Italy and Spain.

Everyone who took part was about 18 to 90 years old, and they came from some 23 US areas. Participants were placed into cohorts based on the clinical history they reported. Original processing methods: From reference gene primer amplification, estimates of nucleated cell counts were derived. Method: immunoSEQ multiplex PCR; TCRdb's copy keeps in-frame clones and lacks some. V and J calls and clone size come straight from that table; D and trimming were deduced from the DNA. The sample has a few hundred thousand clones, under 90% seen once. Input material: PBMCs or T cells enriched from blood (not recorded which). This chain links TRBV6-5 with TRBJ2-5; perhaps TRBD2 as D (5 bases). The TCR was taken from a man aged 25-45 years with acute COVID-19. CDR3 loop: CASSYWGVETQYF. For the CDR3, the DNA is TGTGCCAGCAGTTACTGGGGAGTTGAGACCCAGTACTTC.